This T cell receptor beta chain originates from a study of graft-versus-host responses after intestinal transplantation. In the study overall: Grafts were multivisceral, liver-intestinal, or isolated intestinal. Every recipient had anti-thymocyte globulin induction and around 3 years of tacrolimus plus steroids. Study results and caveats: Circulating GvH clones peaking coincided with falling HvG clones soon after transplant.

Details on this clone: Its antigen is still unknown.

Repertoires were generated with immunoSEQ multiplex PCR, while TCRdb's copy carries only in-frame clones and drops some. The sample consists of around 97,000 clones, 93% of them appearing once. Trimming removed 5 bases at V and 6 bases at J, with 8 bases between. The V gene's germline CDR1 is LNHDA and CDR2 SQIVND (reference sequence). There are 12 residues in the CDR3. The source material was unstimulated CD8+ T cells sorted from spleen or lymph node cells, sampled before intestinal transplant. The TCR was taken from a human donor who received an intestinal transplant. The J gene is TRBJ1-5, the V gene TRBV19; no firm D call. The CDR3 bases are TGTGCCAGTAGTGAATGGGGTCAGCCCCAGCATTTT. This codes for CASSEWGQPQHF.